The 28 T cell receptor beta chains given below trace back to one sample, sequenced in a study of T cells of healthy individuals. MiXCR, run by TCRdb on the 5' RACE reads, gives a single entry per CDR3 protein. The sample lists 90,000 to 100,000 distinct CDR3 sequences, approximately 16% occurring once. The source of these receptors is a human donor in good health.

The chain has TRBV6-2 or TRBV6-3 and TRBJ2-3; D is possibly TRBD1 or TRBD2 (7 bases each). This CDR3 has 15 amino acids. V was pared by 5 bases and J by 4 bases, with 16 bases between. Germline CDR1 reads MNHEY; CDR2 reads SVGEGT. CDR3 residues: CASSPRQGGSDTQYF. In DNA, the CDR3 is TGTGCCAGCAGTCCTCGACAGGGAGGGTCAGATACGCAGTATTTT.

This clonotype came up a few times. The rearrangement uses TRBV29-1 and TRBJ2-7, with TRBD2 matching over 12 bases. CDR3 length equals 13 residues. The J segment lost 6 bases and the V segment lost 3 bases, leaving 3 bases of the junction unmatched. CDR1 is SQVTM and CDR2 is ANQGSEA in the germline V gene. The CDR3 loop reads CSVDGLAGSEQYF. Written as DNA, the CDR3 is TGCAGCGTTGATGGACTAGCGGGAAGCGAGCAGTACTTC.

Comments on this clonotype: A read error is possible here, since a much larger clone lies one base away. The rearrangement joins TRBV27 to TRBJ2-1; D is possibly TRBD1 (5 bases). Germline V gives CDR1 MNHEY, CDR2 SMNVEV (reference sequence). The CDR3 is 13 residues long. The V end lost 2 bases, the J end lost 7 bases, and 9 bases lay between the germline ends. CDR3 amino acids: CASSLRGRNEQFF. The CDR3 DNA follows: TGTGCCAGCAGTTTAAGGGGAAGGAATGAGCAGTTCTTC.

This clonotype has a single count. At one end the junction does not follow the germline gene, possibly because of a read error. The chain recombines TRBV7-2 with TRBJ2-5; 8 nucleotides align to TRBD1. The germline CDR1 and CDR2 sequences are SGHTA and FQGNSA. This CDR3 comprises 13 residues. In nucleotides, the CDR3 is TGTGTCAGCAGCAACACAGGGGGTGAGACCCAGTACTTC. Translating it yields CVSSNTGGETQYF.

This clonotype was picked up many times. J is TRBJ1-2 and V is TRBV29-1; possible D gene TRBD1, 6 bases. CDR1 and CDR2 (germline): SQVTM, ANQGSEA. The V end was cut by 3 bases, the J end by 7 bases, with 18 bases between. CDR3 length equals 14 residues. The CDR3 region has the DNA TGCAGCGTTGAGAAGGCCCTCCAGGGGTCTGGCTACACCTTC. This gives the protein CSVEKALQGSGYTF.

The chain has TRBV20-1 and TRBJ2-5, with TRBD2 as a possible D gene (5 bases). The germline gives CDR1 DFQATT, CDR2 SNEGSKA (reference sequence). CDR3 length: 13 residues. V lost 6 bases, J lost 3 bases, and 14 bases lay in between. CDR3 DNA sequence: TGCAGTGCCGGCCTAGGGAGCGAAGAGACCCAGTACTTC. Protein: CSAGLGSEETQYF.

This clonotype was seen ten or more times. The J gene is TRBJ2-7, the V gene TRBV5-1, with unresolved D. Trimming left V 0 bases short and J 0 bases short, with 7 bases between. Germline CDR1 reads SGHRS; CDR2 reads YFSETQ. This CDR3 contains 14 residues. The CDR3, as DNA: TGCGCCAGCAGCTTGGCGCGAGCCTCCTACGAGCAGTACTTC. It yields the protein CASSLARASYEQYF.

This clonotype was picked up many times. J is TRBJ1-4 and V is TRBV5-1; weak D call: TRBD1 (5 bases). Germline-derived CDR1 and CDR2 are SGHRS and YFSETQ. This CDR3 is built from 16 residues. The V end was cut by 3 bases, the J end by 2 bases, with 14 bases between. The CDR3 loop is CASSYSVRATNEKLFF. The CDR3 nucleotides read TGCGCCAGCAGCTACTCTGTCAGGGCGACTAATGAAAAACTGTTTTTT.

The CDR3 DNA reads TGTGCCAGCAGCTTATTCGGGACTAGCTACGAGCAGTACTTC. The encoded protein is CASSLFGTSYEQYF. This chain connects TRBV7-2 to TRBJ2-7; TRBD2 matches at 8 bases. CDR1 and CDR2 (germline): SGHTA, FQGNSA. V shed 2 bases and J 3 bases; nucleotides not matched to a gene: 3. This CDR3 is built from 14 residues.

This clonotype was found many times. V and J are TRBV5-1 and TRBJ2-3; no clear D. Germline loops: CDR1 SGHRS, CDR2 YFSETQ. The V and J ends lost 0 bases and 2 bases respectively, with 10 bases between them. The CDR3 extends over 15 amino acids. CDR3 region: CASSLEQPFTDTQYF. The CDR3 nucleotides read TGCGCCAGCAGCTTGGAACAGCCATTCACAGATACGCAGTATTTT.

This clonotype has a count of ten or more. The chain is built from TRBV30 and TRBJ1-4; D remains ambiguous. The CDR3 is 11 amino acids. Germline V gives CDR1 GTSNPN, CDR2 SVGIG (reference sequence). V was shortened by 0 bases and J by 8 bases, with 4 bases between the two germline ends. For the CDR3, the DNA is TGTGCCTGGAGTGTAGGCGAAAAACTGTTTTTT. Residues: CAWSVGEKLFF. Looking up the rest from reference TRBV30 and TRBJ1-4 gives the full variable domain: SQTIHQWPATLVQPVGSPLSLECTVEGTSNPNLYWYRQAAGRGLQLLFYSVGIGQISSEVPQNLSASRPQDRQFILSSKKLLLSDSGFYLCAWSVGEKLFFGSGTQLSVL.

V is TRBV20-1 and J is TRBJ2-3; possible D gene TRBD1, 7 bases. Germline V gene sequence: CDR1 DFQATT, CDR2 SNEGSKA (reference sequence). The CDR3 loop spans 13 amino acids. The V and J ends lost 1 base and 5 bases respectively, with 10 bases between them. The CDR3 nucleotides are TGCAGTGCTAGAGTCCAGGGGGGAGATACGCAGTATTTT. This translates into CSARVQGGDTQYF.

This clonotype was seen a handful of times. The chain uses TRBV20-1 and TRBJ2-3, with TRBD2 matching 14 bases. Unmatched junction bases numbered 6, after V lost 5 bases and J lost 2 bases. The CDR3 runs 16 residues. Germline-derived CDR1 and CDR2 are DFQATT and SNEGSKA (reference sequence). The DNA of the CDR3 is TGCAGTGCTCGCAGGACTAGCGGGAGGCCCACAGATACGCAGTATTTT. It yields the protein CSARRTSGRPTDTQYF.

The chain uses TRBV29-1 and TRBJ1-2, with 10 bases fitting TRBD1. Germline V gene sequence: CDR1 SQVTM, CDR2 ANQGSEA. V dropped 4 bases and J dropped 8; count of bases not matched to a gene: 7. The length of the CDR3 is 13 residues. The CDR3 reads CSVAGQGIWGYTF. For the CDR3, the DNA is TGCAGCGTTGCGGGACAGGGGATTTGGGGCTACACCTTC.

The chain links TRBV20-1 to TRBJ2-7, with 9 bases aligning to TRBD1. The CDR3 extends over 16 amino acids. V lost 3 bases, J lost 4 bases, and 13 bases stayed unmatched. CDR1 and CDR2 (germline): DFQATT, SNEGSKA (reference sequence). The CDR3 bases are TGCAGTGCTAGGGGAGCCCCACAGGGGGCGGTATACGAGCAGTACTTC. Residues: CSARGAPQGAVYEQYF.

As concerns this clonotype: A much larger clone differs from this one at a single base, so this may be a read error. This rearrangement joins TRBV11-2 to TRBJ2-1; D might be TRBD2 (5 bases). Per germline, CDR1 SGHAT and CDR2 FQNNGV. Trimming removed 1 base at V and 12 bases at J, with 16 bases between. CDR3 size: 14 residues. The CDR3 sequence is CASSLVGWEYGQFF. In DNA form, the CDR3 reads TGTGCCAGCAGCTTAGTGGGATGGGAGTATGGGCAGTTCTTC.

This clonotype appeared many times. The DNA of the CDR3 is TGTGCCAGCAAAGGGACAGGGTTCACCGGGGAGCTGTTTTTT. This encodes CASKGTGFTGELFF. J is TRBJ2-2 and V is TRBV6-2 or TRBV6-3; the match to TRBD1 covers 9 bases. The V and J ends lost 7 bases and 4 bases, in that order; junction bases with no gene match: 4. The CDR3 has 14 residues. Germline lookup yields CDR1 MNHEY and CDR2 SVGEGT.

The chain couples TRBV12-3 or TRBV12-4 to TRBJ2-4; 7 bases are a match to TRBD2. V lost 4 bases, J lost 1 base, and 7 bases stayed unmatched. The CDR3 sequence is 16 residues long. CDR3: CASSWEGVRAKNIQYF. The CDR3 DNA reads TGTGCCAGCAGTTGGGAGGGAGTAAGGGCCAAAAACATTCAGTACTTC.

This clonotype was seen ten or more times. This sequence joins TRBV24-1 and TRBJ2-1; D may be TRBD2 (5 bases). Trimming removed 1 base from V and 5 bases from J, with 14 bases in between. CDR3 length equals 16 residues. Germline CDR1 reads KGHDR; CDR2 reads SFDVKD. The CDR3 region has the DNA TGTGCCACCAGTGATTTTTCGGGAAGGGAAGACAATGAGCAGTTCTTC. Amino acids: CATSDFSGREDNEQFF.

The rearrangement links TRBV27 to TRBJ2-3, with TRBD1 as a possible D gene (6 bases). The V and J ends lost 5 bases and 6 bases respectively, with 15 bases between them. The CDR3 has 14 residues. Per germline, CDR1 MNHEY and CDR2 SMNVEV (reference sequence). The CDR3 DNA is TGTGCCAGCAGTGACACCCCTCAGGGGGATACGCAGTATTTT. Translating it yields CASSDTPQGDTQYF.

The chain couples TRBV27 to TRBJ2-3; D not certain. Germline CDR1 and CDR2: MNHEY and SMNVEV (reference sequence). The CDR3 runs to 13 residues. Between the trimmed V and J ends, which lost 6 bases and 4 bases, there was a span of 11 bases. The CDR3 is CASSLLNPDTQYF. In DNA, the CDR3 is TGTGCCAGCAGCCTCTTAAATCCAGATACGCAGTATTTT.

This clonotype ranks as medium-sized. This chain links TRBV6-2 or TRBV6-3 with TRBJ2-7, with D perhaps TRBD2 (6 bases). The CDR3 loop spans 14 amino acids. Per germline, CDR1 MNHEY and CDR2 SVGEGT. Trimming took 7 bases from V and 3 from J, leaving 16 bases between them. The CDR3 sequence: CASTPRGGSYEQYF. The CDR3 nucleotides read TGTGCCAGCACCCCAAGGGGAGGCAGCTACGAGCAGTACTTC.

The chain is built from TRBV11-1 and TRBJ2-1; no reliable D call. Per germline, CDR1 SGHAT and CDR2 FQDESV (reference sequence). The CDR3 is 13 amino acids. Deletions cut 3 bases from V and 7 bases from J, with 10 bases between. CDR3 nucleotide sequence: TGTGCCAGCAGCTTGACACGGTTAAATGAGCAGTTCTTC. This encodes CASSLTRLNEQFF.

This clonotype was seen ten or more times. V gene TRBV4-2 combines with J gene TRBJ1-5, with D uncertain. CDR1 is LGHNA and CDR2 is YNFKEQ in the germline V gene. V shed 1 base and J shed 10 bases, with 11 bases lying between them. The CDR3 covers 13 residues. The CDR3 spells CASSQGAVEPQHF. The CDR3 region has the DNA TGTGCCAGCAGCCAAGGGGCAGTTGAACCCCAGCATTTT.

This clonotype came up a few times. J is TRBJ2-5 and V is TRBV3-1; 12 bases fit TRBD2. Losses at the gene ends were 3 bases for V and 12 bases for J; bases not matched to a gene: 8. The CDR3 contains 14 residues. Germline V gene sequence: CDR1 LGHDT, CDR2 YNNKEL (reference sequence). The CDR3 loop reads CASSQDTSGGPEYF. As DNA, the CDR3 is TGTGCCAGCAGCCAGGATACTAGCGGGGGGCCCGAGTACTTC.

This clonotype has just a few counts. The rearrangement joins TRBV3-1 to TRBJ2-3; D perhaps matches TRBD1 (6 bases). The V and J ends lost 4 bases and 0 bases respectively, with 11 bases between them. This CDR3 is 15 amino acids long. Germline V gene sequence: CDR1 LGHDT, CDR2 YNNKEL (reference sequence). CDR3 DNA: TGTGCCAGCAGCCGTAGGACAGAGAGCACAGATACGCAGTATTTT. It encodes CASSRRTESTDTQYF.

This clonotype has at least ten counts. The chain combines TRBV28 with TRBJ2-2, with 7 bases aligning to TRBD1. Germline lookup yields CDR1 MDHEN and CDR2 SYDVKM. Trimming removed 3 bases from V and 4 bases from J; junction bases left unmatched: 5. CDR3 size: 15 residues. The CDR3 nucleotides read TGTGCCAGCAGTTTCGGGACAGCTGGCACCGGGGAGCTGTTTTTT. Translating gives CASSFGTAGTGELFF.

This clonotype was observed at least ten times. This rearrangement joins TRBV14 to TRBJ2-7, with unresolved D. V lost 4 bases and J lost 2, with 9 bases in between. Looked up from germline, CDR1 is SGHDN and CDR2 is FVKESK. The CDR3 sequence is 13 residues long. The CDR3 sequence: CASSRRITYEQYF. The CDR3 DNA is TGTGCCAGCAGCCGAAGAATCACCTACGAGCAGTACTTC.